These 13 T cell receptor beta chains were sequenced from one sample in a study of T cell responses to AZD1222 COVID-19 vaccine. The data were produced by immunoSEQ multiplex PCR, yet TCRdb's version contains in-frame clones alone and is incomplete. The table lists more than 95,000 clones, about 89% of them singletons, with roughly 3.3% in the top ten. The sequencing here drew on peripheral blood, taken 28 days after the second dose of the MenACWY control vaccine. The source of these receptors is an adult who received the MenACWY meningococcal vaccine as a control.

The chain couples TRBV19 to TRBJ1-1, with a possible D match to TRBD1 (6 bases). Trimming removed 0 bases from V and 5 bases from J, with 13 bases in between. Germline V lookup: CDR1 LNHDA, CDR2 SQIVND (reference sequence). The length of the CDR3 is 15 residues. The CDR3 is CASSIDDGGQTEAFF. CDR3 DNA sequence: TGTGCCAGTAGTATAGATGATGGGGGCCAAACTGAAGCTTTCTTT.

CDR3 protein: CASSLDLKETQYF. The CDR3 region has the DNA TGTGCCAGCAGCTTAGACTTGAAAGAGACCCAGTACTTC. The chain has TRBV7-6 and TRBJ2-5; no clear D gene. From germline, CDR1 is SGHVS and CDR2 FNYEAQ. CDR3 length: 13 residues. V was cut by 1 base and J by 3 bases, with 6 bases left in between.

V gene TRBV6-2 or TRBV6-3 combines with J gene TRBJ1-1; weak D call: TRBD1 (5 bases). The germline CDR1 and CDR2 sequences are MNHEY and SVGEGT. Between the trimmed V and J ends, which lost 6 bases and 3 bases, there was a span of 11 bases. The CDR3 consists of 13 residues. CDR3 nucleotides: TGTGCCAGCAGCGACGTAGGGGACACTGAAGCTTTCTTT. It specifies CASSDVGDTEAFF.

The CDR3 region has the DNA TGTGCCAGCAGCCAAAAGGACAGGTTCTACGAGCAGTACTTC. It codes for CASSQKDRFYEQYF. The chain joins TRBV9 to TRBJ2-7, with 7 bases lining up with TRBD1. The J segment lost 3 bases and the V segment lost 4 bases, leaving 7 bases of the junction unmatched. Germline CDR1 is SGDLS and CDR2 is YYNGEE. The CDR3 is 14 amino acids.

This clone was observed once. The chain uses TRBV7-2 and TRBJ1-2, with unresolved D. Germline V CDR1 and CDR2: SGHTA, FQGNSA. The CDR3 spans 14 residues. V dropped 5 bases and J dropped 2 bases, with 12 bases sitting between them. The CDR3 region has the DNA TGTGCCAGCAGCGTTGAAGTCACGAACTATGGCTACACCTTC. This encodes CASSVEVTNYGYTF.

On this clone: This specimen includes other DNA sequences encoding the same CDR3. The CDR3 spells CASSLRMNTEAFF. The CDR3 bases are TGTGCCAGCAGTTTGAGGATGAACACTGAAGCTTTCTTT. This chain uses TRBV12-3 or TRBV12-4 with TRBJ1-1; D is unresolved. V lost 3 bases to trimming and J lost 0 bases, with 5 bases between them. This CDR3 spans 13 amino acids.

The DNA for the CDR3 is TGTGCCAGCAGCCCAACCCGACAGGGTACTGAAGCTTTCTTT. As protein: CASSPTRQGTEAFF. The J gene is TRBJ1-1, the V gene TRBV4-2, with 7 bases that match TRBD1. Germline CDR1 LGHNA, CDR2 YNFKEQ. V lost 4 bases to trimming and J lost 5 bases; unmatched junction nucleotides: 7. The CDR3 has 14 amino acids.

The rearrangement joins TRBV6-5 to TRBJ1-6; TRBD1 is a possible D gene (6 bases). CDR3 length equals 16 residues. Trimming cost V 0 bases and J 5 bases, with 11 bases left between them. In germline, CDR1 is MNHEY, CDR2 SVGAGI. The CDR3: CASSYSGRGHNSPLHF. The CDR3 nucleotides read TGTGCCAGCAGTTACTCAGGCAGGGGCCATAATTCACCCCTCCACTTT.

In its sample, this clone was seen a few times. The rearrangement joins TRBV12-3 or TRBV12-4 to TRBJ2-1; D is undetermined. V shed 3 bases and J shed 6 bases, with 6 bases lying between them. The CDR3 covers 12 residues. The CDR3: CASSFAANEQFF. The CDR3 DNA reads TGTGCCAGCAGTTTCGCCGCCAATGAGCAGTTCTTC.

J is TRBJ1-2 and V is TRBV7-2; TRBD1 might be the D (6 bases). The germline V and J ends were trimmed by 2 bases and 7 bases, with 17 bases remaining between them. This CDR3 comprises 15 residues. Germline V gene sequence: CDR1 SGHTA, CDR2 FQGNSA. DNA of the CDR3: TGTGCCAGCAGCTTAAGGATGGGGGCCCTTTCTGGCTACACCTTC. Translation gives CASSLRMGALSGYTF.

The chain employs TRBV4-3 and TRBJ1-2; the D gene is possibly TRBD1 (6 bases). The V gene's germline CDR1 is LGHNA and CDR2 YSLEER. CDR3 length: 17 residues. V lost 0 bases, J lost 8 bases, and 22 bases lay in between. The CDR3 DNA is TGCGCCAGCAGCCAAGATCAGGTTGGCAGGGGAGGATACGGCTACACCTTC. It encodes CASSQDQVGRGGYGYTF.

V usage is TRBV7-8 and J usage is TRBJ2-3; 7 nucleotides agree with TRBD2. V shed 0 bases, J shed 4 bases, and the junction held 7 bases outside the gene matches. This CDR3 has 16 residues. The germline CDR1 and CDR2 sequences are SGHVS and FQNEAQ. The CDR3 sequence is CASSLAAGGSADTQYF. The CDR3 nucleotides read TGTGCCAGCAGCTTAGCGGCCGGGGGGAGCGCAGATACGCAGTATTTT.

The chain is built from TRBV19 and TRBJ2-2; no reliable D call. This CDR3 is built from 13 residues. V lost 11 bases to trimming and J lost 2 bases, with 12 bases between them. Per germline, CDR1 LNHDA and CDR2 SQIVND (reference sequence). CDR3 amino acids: CAGSDANTGELFF. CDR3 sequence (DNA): TGTGCCGGATCAGATGCTAACACCGGGGAGCTGTTTTTT.